The rows below give T cell receptor beta chains drawn from one sample of a study of T cells in Graves' hyperthyroidism and ophthalmopathy. In TCRdb, the multiplex PCR reads were re-called with MiXCR into one record per CDR3 protein. The profile covers 450,000 to 700,000 distinct CDR3 sequences, with approximately 44% appearing a single time and roughly 20% taken by the ten largest. Sequencing was carried out using peripheral blood or thyroid tissue (not recorded which). The origin of the receptors is an adult woman with Graves' disease, either hyperthyroidism or ophthalmopathy (not recorded which). Each CDR3 is given with its conserved first and last residue. D genes are given only for firm matches. Only part of the rows carry a size: once, few, many, or a class if the clone is expanded.

d_gene	v_gene	abundance	len	j_gene	CDR3nt	CDR3aa
NA	TRBV15	many	15	TRBJ2-7	TGTGCCACCAGCAGAGGTCCCGAGGCAACCTACGAGCAGTACTTC	CATSRGPEATYEQYF
NA	TRBV24-1	once	15	TRBJ1-4	TGTGCCACCAGTGATGGAACCGCAACTAATGAAAAACTGTTTTTT	CATSDGTATNEKLFF
NA	TRBV2	NA	13	TRBJ1-5	TGTGCCAGCGCGGGACGGAACAATCAGCCCCAGCATTTT	CASAGRNNQPQHF
NA	TRBV7-9	NA	20	TRBJ1-5	TGTGCCAGCAGCTTAGACTATAGCCCCTGGACAGAAAATAGCAATCAGCCCCAGCATTTT	CASSLDYSPWTENSNQPQHF
TRBD1	TRBV3-1	NA	17	TRBJ1-6	TGTGCCAGCAGCCGGACCGGGGACAGGGGCGCGTATTCACCCCTCCACTTT	CASSRTGDRGAYSPLHF
TRBD2	TRBV5-4	many	12	TRBJ2-5	TGTGCCAGCAGAGCGGGAGAGGAGACCCAGTACTTC	CASRAGEETQYF
NA	TRBV24-1	NA	14	TRBJ2-6	TGTGCCACCAGTGGACAATCCGGGGCCAACGTCCTGACTTTC	CATSGQSGANVLTF
NA	TRBV10-3	NA	15	TRBJ1-5	TGTGCCACCCGAACCACACAGCATGATTATCAGCCCCAGCATTTT	CATRTTQHDYQPQHF
NA	TRBV7-9	NA	12	TRBJ1-5	TGTGCCAGCAGCCTAGCCCGGGAGCCCCAGCATTTT	CASSLAREPQHF
TRBD1	TRBV27	NA	13	TRBJ2-5	TGTGCCAGCAGGACAGGGGCAAAGGAGGCCCAGTACTTC	CASRTGAKEAQYF
TRBD1	TRBV4-2	many	16	TRBJ1-2	TGTGCCAGCAGCCAAGTCCCGGGACAGGGGAACTATGGCTACACCTTC	CASSQVPGQGNYGYTF
TRBD1	TRBV29-1	NA	13	TRBJ2-5	TGCAGCGTTATACCGGGACAGCGGGAGACCCAGTACTTC	CSVIPGQRETQYF
NA	TRBV15	NA	14	TRBJ2-7	TGTGCCACCAGCAGAGGCGGAGGCGACTACGAGCAGTACTTC	CATSRGGGDYEQYF
TRBD2	TRBV10-3	few	15	TRBJ2-7	TGTGCCATCAGTGAGGGGGGACTAACATCCTACGAGCAGTACTTC	CAISEGGLTSYEQYF
NA	TRBV20-1	NA	10	TRBJ2-7	TGCAGTGCCGATGGCCACGAGCAGTACTTC	CSADGHEQYF
TRBD2	TRBV20-1	many	14	TRBJ2-7	TGCAGTGCAAAAAGGGGACTAGTGTATCTCGAGCAGTACTTC	CSAKRGLVYLEQYF